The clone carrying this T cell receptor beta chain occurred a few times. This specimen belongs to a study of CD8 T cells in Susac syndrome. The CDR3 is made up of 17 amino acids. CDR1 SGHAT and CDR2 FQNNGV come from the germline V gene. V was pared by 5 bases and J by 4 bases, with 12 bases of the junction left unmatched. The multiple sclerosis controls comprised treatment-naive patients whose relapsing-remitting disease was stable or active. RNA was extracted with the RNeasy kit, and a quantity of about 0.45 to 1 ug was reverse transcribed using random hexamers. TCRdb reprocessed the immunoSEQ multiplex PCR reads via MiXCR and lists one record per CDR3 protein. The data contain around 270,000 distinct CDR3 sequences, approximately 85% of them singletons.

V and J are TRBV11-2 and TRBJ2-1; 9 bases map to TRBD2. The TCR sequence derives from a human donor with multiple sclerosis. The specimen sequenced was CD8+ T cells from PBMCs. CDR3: CASSTLTGTSSYNEQFF. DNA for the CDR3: TGTGCCAGCAGCACATTAACCGGGACTAGCTCTTACAATGAGCAGTTCTTC.